This entry lists 25 T cell receptor beta chains sequenced from one sample in a study of blood T cell repertoires in COVID-19. Here immunoSEQ multiplex PCR was the method, and the copy in TCRdb shows in-frame clones only, minus some. This sample has 120,000 or so clones, with 88% found just once. Sequencing input: peripheral blood. The receptors originated from a man aged 50 to 59 with acute or convalescent COVID-19.

This chain links TRBV7-8 with TRBJ1-5; a weak D match, TRBD1 (6 bases). Trimming removed 6 bases from V and 5 bases from J, with 14 bases in between. The CDR3 runs to 14 residues. Germline loops: CDR1 SGHVS, CDR2 FQNEAQ. The CDR3 loop reads CASSRTVGDQPQHF. The CDR3 DNA sequence: TGTGCCAGCAGTAGGACAGTCGGAGATCAGCCCCAGCATTTT.

Written as DNA, the CDR3 is TGTGCCAGCAGTTCCCGGGACAGACCCCTTAACCAGCCCCAGCATTTT. Protein product: CASSSRDRPLNQPQHF. V and J are TRBV28 and TRBJ1-5, with 7 nucleotides matching TRBD1. After removal of 4 bases from V and 7 bases from J, the junction contained 13 bases not matched to a gene. Germline V gives CDR1 MDHEN, CDR2 SYDVKM. This CDR3 contains 16 residues.

The gene calls are TRBV29-1 and TRBJ2-1; 8 bases agree with TRBD2. This CDR3 is built from 15 residues. V dropped 1 base and J dropped 7; count of bases not matched to a gene: 9. Germline CDR1 reads SQVTM; CDR2 reads ANQGSEA. The CDR3 DNA follows: TGCAGCGTTGAAGGTCCGACTAGCGTTTTTAATGAGCAGTTCTTC. Its protein is CSVEGPTSVFNEQFF.

V usage is TRBV30 and J usage is TRBJ2-7, with 11 nucleotides matching TRBD2. Germline CDR1 is GTSNPN and CDR2 is SVGIG (reference sequence). Trimming took 0 bases from V and 4 from J; bases not matched to a gene: 20. CDR3 size: 20 residues. CDR3 sequence reads: CAWSVRVFGPSGRSSYEQYF. The CDR3 coding sequence is TGTGCCTGGAGTGTACGCGTTTTTGGGCCTAGCGGGAGGTCCTCGTACGAGCAGTACTTC.

This sequence joins TRBV7-8 and TRBJ2-5; 14 nucleotides line up with TRBD2. CDR1 SGHVS and CDR2 FQNEAQ come from the germline V gene. V dropped 3 bases and J dropped 5; count of bases not matched to a gene: 5. There are 16 residues in the CDR3. The DNA for the CDR3 is TGTGCCAGCAGCTTGACTAGCGGGAGGGCAGGGGAGACCCAGTACTTC. Translating it yields CASSLTSGRAGETQYF.

The CDR3 here is CASSLRQANYGYTF. CDR3 DNA: TGTGCCAGCAGCTTGCGACAGGCAAACTATGGCTACACCTTC. The V call is TRBV7-2, the J call TRBJ1-2; D may be TRBD1 (6 bases). The CDR3 is made up of 14 amino acids. CDR1 is SGHTA and CDR2 is FQGNSA in the germline V gene. Trimming removed 3 bases at V and 2 bases at J, with 10 bases between.

The V call is TRBV12-5, the J call TRBJ2-5, with TRBD2 matching over 7 bases. Looked up from germline, CDR1 is LGHNT and CDR2 is FRNRAP. This CDR3 spans 14 amino acids. After removal of 4 bases from V and 1 base from J, the junction contained 3 bases not matched to a gene. CDR3 nucleotide sequence: TGTGCTAGTGGTTGGGGGGGAATCCAAGAGACCCAGTACTTC. Its translation is CASGWGGIQETQYF.

This clone was seen once. Written as DNA, the CDR3 is TGCGCCAGCAGCCTCCAACAGGGGACGTACGAGCAGTACTTC. This codes for CASSLQQGTYEQYF. V and J are TRBV5-1 and TRBJ2-7; TRBD1 matches at 7 bases. Per the germline V gene, CDR1 is SGHRS and CDR2 is YFSETQ. The CDR3 has 14 amino acids. The V gene end was trimmed by 4 bases and the J gene end by 4 bases; junction bases not matched to a gene: 8.

The CDR3 nucleotides read TGTGCCACCGGCGCGGACAGGGTGAGCGAGCAGTACTTC. Protein: CATGADRVSEQYF. The chain employs TRBV19 and TRBJ2-7; 8 nucleotides agree with TRBD1. This CDR3 has 13 residues. With V trimmed by 10 bases and J by 6 bases, 11 bases remained unmatched. Germline V lookup: CDR1 LNHDA, CDR2 SQIVND (reference sequence).

A few counts support this clone. The V call is TRBV19, the J call TRBJ1-6; D ambiguous. CDR3 length equals 16 residues. Trimming stripped 0 bases from V and 0 bases from J, with 6 bases between. The germline gives CDR1 LNHDA, CDR2 SQIVND (reference sequence). As DNA, the CDR3 is TGTGCCAGTAGTATAGAGGGCAGCTCCTATAATTCACCCCTCCACTTT. As protein: CASSIEGSSYNSPLHF.

The V and J genes are TRBV9 and TRBJ1-6; 7 bases agree with TRBD1. Germline lookup yields CDR1 SGDLS and CDR2 YYNGEE. This CDR3 region has 16 residues. V gave up 3 bases and J gave up 14 bases; unmatched junction bases: 17. CDR3 region: CASSDDSRDSAGTLHF. CDR3 sequence (DNA): TGTGCCAGCAGCGATGACTCCCGGGACAGTGCTGGGACCCTCCACTTT.

This sequence joins TRBV19 and TRBJ2-3, with a weak D call TRBD1 (5 bases). V lost 1 base and J 5 bases, leaving 10 bases between the germline ends. The CDR3 runs 14 residues. Germline V gene data show CDR1 as LNHDA and CDR2 as SQIVND (reference sequence). CDR3 in DNA: TGTGCCAGTAGTATAGTGAAGGGGCGAGATACGCAGTATTTT. Translating gives CASSIVKGRDTQYF.

This clone was recorded a few times. The genes are TRBV19 and TRBJ1-4, with a possible D match to TRBD1 (6 bases). Germline V gives CDR1 LNHDA, CDR2 SQIVND (reference sequence). V was trimmed by 6 bases and J by 5 bases, leaving 13 bases between them. The CDR3 has 14 amino acids. CDR3 in DNA: TGTGCCAGTAGCTGGGGGCAGCAGAATGAAAAACTGTTTTTT. Translating gives CASSWGQQNEKLFF.

This chain connects TRBV14 to TRBJ2-7; 8 nucleotides agree with TRBD1. This CDR3 has 14 residues. From germline, CDR1 is SGHDN and CDR2 FVKESK. Germline trimming cut 4 bases from V and 6 bases from J; bases unmatched to any gene: 8. CDR3 DNA: TGTGCCAGCAGCCCGGACTGGACAGGGTTCGAGCAGTACTTC. As protein: CASSPDWTGFEQYF.

The chain combines TRBV19 with TRBJ2-1; perhaps TRBD1 as D (6 bases). The V gene lost 1 base and the J gene lost 4 bases, with 14 bases spanning the gap. Germline V gene sequence: CDR1 LNHDA, CDR2 SQIVND (reference sequence). This CDR3 region has 16 residues. CDR3 region: CASSIGWGRDYNEQFF. Written as DNA, the CDR3 is TGTGCCAGTAGTATAGGTTGGGGGCGCGATTACAATGAGCAGTTCTTC. The variable domain in full, completed from reference TRBV19 and TRBJ2-1, reads DGGITQSPKYLFRKEGQNVTLSCEQNLNHDAMYWYRQDPGQGLRLIYYSQIVNDFQKGDIAEGYSVSREKKESFPLTVTSAQKNPTAFYLCASSIGWGRDYNEQFFGPGTRLTVL.

The chain combines TRBV30 with TRBJ1-1; D is undetermined. CDR3 length: 16 amino acids. Germline V CDR1 and CDR2: GTSNPN, SVGIG (reference sequence). V dropped 0 bases and J dropped 2 bases, with 16 bases sitting between them. The CDR3 protein is CAWSVRLAGRNTEAFF. The CDR3 nucleotides are TGTGCCTGGAGTGTACGGCTAGCGGGAAGAAACACTGAAGCTTTCTTT. The full variable domain, rest sourced from reference TRBV30 and TRBJ1-1, is SQTIHQWPATLVQPVGSPLSLECTVEGTSNPNLYWYRQAAGRGLQLLFYSVGIGQISSEVPQNLSASRPQDRQFILSSKKLLLSDSGFYLCAWSVRLAGRNTEAFFGQGTRLTVV.

The chain recombines TRBV12-3 or TRBV12-4 with TRBJ2-1; D is uncertain. The CDR3 spans 12 residues. Trimming took 5 bases from V and 9 from J, leaving 11 bases between them. For the CDR3, the DNA is TGTGCCAGCAGTCCAACCCCAGGTGAGCAGTTCTTC. Its translation is CASSPTPGEQFF.

This clone was counted between two and nine times. The gene calls are TRBV5-1 and TRBJ2-7; 9 nucleotides align to TRBD1. From germline, CDR1 is SGHRS and CDR2 YFSETQ. Trimming took 3 bases from V and 5 from J; bases not matched to a gene: 6. The CDR3 length is 14 residues. CDR3 coding DNA: TGCGCCAGCAGCTGGACAGGGGAGGGCGACGAGCAGTACTTC. It encodes CASSWTGEGDEQYF.

The chain combines TRBV5-1 with TRBJ1-6; TRBD1 agrees at 8 bases. Germline V gene data show CDR1 as SGHRS and CDR2 as YFSETQ. J was trimmed by 9 bases and V by 0 bases; bases with no gene match: 11. The CDR3 contains 17 residues. The CDR3 spells CASSLVKWRDRRSPLHF. In nucleotides, the CDR3 is TGCGCCAGCAGCTTGGTAAAGTGGCGGGACAGGCGTTCACCCCTCCACTTT.

J is TRBJ2-1 and V is TRBV7-9; D unresolved. V lost 3 bases to trimming and J lost 8 bases, with 5 bases between them. Per the germline V gene, CDR1 is SEHNR and CDR2 is FQNEAQ (reference sequence). This CDR3 has 11 amino acids. The DNA of the CDR3 is TGTGCCAGCAGCTTGAGTTATGAGCAGTTCTTC. It translates to CASSLSYEQFF. The full variable domain, completed using reference TRBV7-9 and TRBJ2-1, is DTGVSQNPRHKITKRGQNVTFRCDPISEHNRLYWYRQTLGQGPEFLTYFQNEAQLEKSRLLSDRFSAERPKGSFSTLEIQRTEQGDSAMYLCASSLSYEQFFGPGTRLTVL.

The chain joins TRBV9 to TRBJ1-1; possibly TRBD1 for D (5 bases). The germline gives CDR1 SGDLS, CDR2 YYNGEE. Trimming removed 0 bases from V and 6 bases from J, with 12 bases in between. CDR3 size: 14 residues. In DNA, the CDR3 is TGTGCCAGCAGCGTAGATGGGACTAGGGCTGAAGCTTTCTTT. Its translation is CASSVDGTRAEAFF.

This chain joins TRBV5-1 and TRBJ2-7; 9 bases are shared with TRBD2. The germline V gene encodes CDR1 SGHRS and CDR2 YFSETQ. The CDR3 runs 17 residues. With 8 bases clipped from V and 4 bases from J, the junction kept 19 bases outside the gene matches. CDR3 nucleotides: TGCGCCAGAAGCGGGACAGCCGGGACTAGCCCGTCTTACGAGCAGTACTTC. Protein sequence: CARSGTAGTSPSYEQYF.

The chain recombines TRBV5-6 with TRBJ1-2, with 7 bases identical to TRBD1. The V gene's germline CDR1 is SGHDT and CDR2 YYEEEE. This CDR3 region has 15 residues. V gave up 0 bases and J gave up 0 bases; unmatched junction bases: 2. CDR3 bases: TGTGCCAGCAGCTTGGTTACAGGGGCTAACTATGGCTACACCTTC. Translating it yields CASSLVTGANYGYTF. Full variable domain (remainder filled in from reference TRBV5-6 and TRBJ1-2): DAGVTQSPTHLIKTRGQQVTLRCSPKSGHDTVSWYQQALGQGPQFIFQYYEEEERQRGNFPDRFSGHQFPNYSSELNVNALLLGDSALYLCASSLVTGANYGYTFGSGTRLTVV.

This clone turned up a few times. The genes are TRBV9 and TRBJ1-3; no clear D. With 3 bases removed from V and 0 bases from J, the gap between germline ends came to 10 bases. The CDR3 is made up of 15 amino acids. Germline V gene data show CDR1 as SGDLS and CDR2 as YYNGEE. CDR3 sequence reads: CASSARLLSGNTIYF. CDR3 DNA: TGTGCCAGCAGCGCTAGACTGCTCTCTGGAAACACCATATATTTT.

J is TRBJ1-5 and V is TRBV19, with 9 bases identical to TRBD1. The CDR3 runs to 16 residues. V dropped 3 bases and J dropped 4; count of bases not matched to a gene: 7. The germline gives CDR1 LNHDA, CDR2 SQIVND (reference sequence). The CDR3 DNA reads as TGTGCCAGTAGTATGATGCTACAGGGGGCTAATCAGCCCCAGCATTTT. This gives the protein CASSMMLQGANQPQHF.